This T cell receptor beta chain was obtained from a study of control samples from healthy donors and cancer patients. Germline CDR1 and CDR2: SEHNR and FQNEAQ (reference sequence). This CDR3 contains 12 residues. Trimming cost V 5 bases and J 4 bases, with 8 bases left between them. The table came from immunoSEQ multiplex PCR; TCRdb's copy has only in-frame clones and leaves some out. The data show tens of thousands of clones, about 89% seen once. Details on this clone: The same CDR3 is also encoded by other DNA sequences in this sample.

This TCR came from an older woman in good health. Sequenced sample: blood. The J gene is TRBJ1-1, the V gene TRBV7-9; possibly TRBD1 for D (6 bases). The CDR3 is CASSLRGTEAFF. DNA for the CDR3: TGTGCCAGCAGCCTCAGGGGCACTGAAGCTTTCTTT.